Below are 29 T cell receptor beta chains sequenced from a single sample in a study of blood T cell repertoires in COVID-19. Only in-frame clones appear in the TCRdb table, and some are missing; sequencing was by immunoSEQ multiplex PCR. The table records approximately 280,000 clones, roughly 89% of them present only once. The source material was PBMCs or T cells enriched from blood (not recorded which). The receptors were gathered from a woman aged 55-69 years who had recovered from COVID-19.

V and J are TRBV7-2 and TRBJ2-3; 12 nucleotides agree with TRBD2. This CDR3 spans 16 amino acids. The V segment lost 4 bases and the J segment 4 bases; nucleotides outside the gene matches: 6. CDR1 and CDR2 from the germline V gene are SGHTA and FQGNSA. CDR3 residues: CASSWGLAGGPDTQYF. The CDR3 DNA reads TGTGCCAGCAGCTGGGGTCTAGCGGGAGGGCCAGATACGCAGTATTTT.

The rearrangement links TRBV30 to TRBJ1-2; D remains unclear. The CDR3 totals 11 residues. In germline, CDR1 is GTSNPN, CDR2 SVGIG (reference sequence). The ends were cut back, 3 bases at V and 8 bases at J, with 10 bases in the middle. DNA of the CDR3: TGTGCCTGGAGCAACTTGAGGGGCTACACCTTC. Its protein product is CAWSNLRGYTF. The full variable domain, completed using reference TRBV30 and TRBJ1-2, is SQTIHQWPATLVQPVGSPLSLECTVEGTSNPNLYWYRQAAGRGLQLLFYSVGIGQISSEVPQNLSASRPQDRQFILSSKKLLLSDSGFYLCAWSNLRGYTFGSGTRLTVV.

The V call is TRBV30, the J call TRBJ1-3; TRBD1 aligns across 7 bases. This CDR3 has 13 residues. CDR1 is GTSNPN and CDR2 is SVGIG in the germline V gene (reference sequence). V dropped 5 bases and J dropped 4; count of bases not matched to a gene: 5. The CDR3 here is CAWSQGQGNTIYF. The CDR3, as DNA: TGTGCCTGGTCACAGGGGCAAGGAAACACCATATATTTT.

CDR3 coding DNA: TGTGCCGCCAGGGACGGGGGGTCCTACGAGCAGTACTTC. Amino acid sequence: CAARDGGSYEQYF. The V call is TRBV6-5, the J call TRBJ2-7; 7 nucleotides match TRBD2. CDR3 length equals 13 residues. V lost 11 bases to trimming and J lost 1 base; unmatched junction nucleotides: 8. Germline CDR1 MNHEY, CDR2 SVGAGI.

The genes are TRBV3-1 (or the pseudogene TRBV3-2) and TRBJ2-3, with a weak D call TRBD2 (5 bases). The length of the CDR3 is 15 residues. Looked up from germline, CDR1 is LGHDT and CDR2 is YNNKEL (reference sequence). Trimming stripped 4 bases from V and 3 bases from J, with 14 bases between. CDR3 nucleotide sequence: TGTGCCAGCAGCCCCTGGGCGGGCGGGACAGATACGCAGTATTTT. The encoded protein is CASSPWAGGTDTQYF.

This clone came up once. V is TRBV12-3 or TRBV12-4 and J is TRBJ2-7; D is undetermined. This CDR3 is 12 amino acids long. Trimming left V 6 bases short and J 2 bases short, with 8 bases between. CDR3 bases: TGTGCCAGCAGCCCCAATCCCTACGAGCAGTACTTC. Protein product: CASSPNPYEQYF.

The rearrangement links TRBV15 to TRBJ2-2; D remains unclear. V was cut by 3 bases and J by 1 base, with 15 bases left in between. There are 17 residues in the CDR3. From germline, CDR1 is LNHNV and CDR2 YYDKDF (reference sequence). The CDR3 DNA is TGTGCCACCAGCAGTGGAGCTAAAGTCCTGAACACCGGGGAGCTGTTTTTT. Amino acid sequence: CATSSGAKVLNTGELFF. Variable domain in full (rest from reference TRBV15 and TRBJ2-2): DAMVIQNPRYQVTQFGKPVTLSCSQTLNHNVMYWYQQKSSQAPKLLFHYYDKDFNNEADTPDNFQSRRPNTSFCFLDIRSPGLGDTAMYLCATSSGAKVLNTGELFFGEGSRLTVL.

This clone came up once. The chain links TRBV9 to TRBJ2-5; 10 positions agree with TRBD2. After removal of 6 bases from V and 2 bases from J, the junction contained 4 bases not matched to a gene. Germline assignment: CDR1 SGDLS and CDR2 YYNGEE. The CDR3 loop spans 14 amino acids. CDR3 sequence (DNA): TGTGCCAGCAACCTAGCGGGGGAGCAAGAGACCCAGTACTTC. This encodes CASNLAGEQETQYF.

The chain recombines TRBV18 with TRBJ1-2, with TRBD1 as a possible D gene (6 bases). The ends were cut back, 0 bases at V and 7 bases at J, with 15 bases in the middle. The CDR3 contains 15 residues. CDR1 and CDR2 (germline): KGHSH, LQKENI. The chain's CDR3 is CASSPPGGAFSGYTF. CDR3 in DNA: TGTGCCAGCTCACCACCGGGGGGGGCATTTAGTGGCTACACCTTC. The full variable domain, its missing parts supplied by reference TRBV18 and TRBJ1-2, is NAGVMQNPRHLVRRRGQEARLRCSPMKGHSHVYWYRQLPEEGLKFMVYLQKENIIDESGMPKERFSAEFPKEGPSILRIQQVVRGDSAAYFCASSPPGGAFSGYTFGSGTRLTVV.

As DNA, the CDR3 is TGTGCCAGCAGCCCACAGACAGGGGGTTTCTACGAGCAGTACTTC. Protein sequence: CASSPQTGGFYEQYF. This chain uses TRBV5-8 with TRBJ2-7, with TRBD1 matching 9 bases. The CDR3 sequence is 15 residues long. In germline, CDR1 is SGHTS, CDR2 YDEGEE. V dropped 4 bases and J dropped 3; count of bases not matched to a gene: 8.

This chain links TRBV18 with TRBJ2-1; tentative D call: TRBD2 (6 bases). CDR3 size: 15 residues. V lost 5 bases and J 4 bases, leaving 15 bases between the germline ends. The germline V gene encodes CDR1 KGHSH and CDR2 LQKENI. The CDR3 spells CASSSGPGVYNEQFF. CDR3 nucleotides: TGTGCCAGCTCATCGGGTCCGGGGGTATACAATGAGCAGTTCTTC.

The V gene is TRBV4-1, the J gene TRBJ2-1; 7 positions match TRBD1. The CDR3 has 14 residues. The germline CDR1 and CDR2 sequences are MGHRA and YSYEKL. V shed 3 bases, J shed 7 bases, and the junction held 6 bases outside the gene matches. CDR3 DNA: TGCGCCAGCAGCCATCATGACAGGGCGAATGAGCAGTTCTTC. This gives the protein CASSHHDRANEQFF.

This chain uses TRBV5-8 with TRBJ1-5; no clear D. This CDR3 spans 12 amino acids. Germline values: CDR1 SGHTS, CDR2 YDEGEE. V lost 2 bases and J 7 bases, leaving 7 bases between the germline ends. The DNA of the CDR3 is TGTGCCAGCAGCTTTCAGTTCCAGCCCCAGCATTTT. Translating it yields CASSFQFQPQHF.

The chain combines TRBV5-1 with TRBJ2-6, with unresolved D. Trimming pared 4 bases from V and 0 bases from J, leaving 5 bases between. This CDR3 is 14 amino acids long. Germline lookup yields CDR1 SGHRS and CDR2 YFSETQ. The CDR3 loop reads CASSPNSGANVLTF. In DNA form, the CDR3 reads TGCGCCAGCAGCCCCAACTCTGGGGCCAACGTCCTGACTTTC.

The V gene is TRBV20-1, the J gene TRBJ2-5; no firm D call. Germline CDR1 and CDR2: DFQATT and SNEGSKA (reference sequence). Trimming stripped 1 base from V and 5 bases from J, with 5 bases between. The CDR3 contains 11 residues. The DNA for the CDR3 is TGCAGTGCTAGAGTAATGGAGACCCAGTACTTC. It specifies CSARVMETQYF.

DNA for the CDR3: TGTGCCAGCAGCATCAACAGGGGGCGGCAGCCCCAGCATTTT. Encoded protein: CASSINRGRQPQHF. This chain connects TRBV5-8 to TRBJ1-5; TRBD1 agrees at 9 bases. CDR1 is SGHTS and CDR2 is YDEGEE in the germline V gene. This CDR3 is 14 amino acids long. The V gene end was trimmed by 4 bases and the J gene end by 7 bases; junction bases not matched to a gene: 6.

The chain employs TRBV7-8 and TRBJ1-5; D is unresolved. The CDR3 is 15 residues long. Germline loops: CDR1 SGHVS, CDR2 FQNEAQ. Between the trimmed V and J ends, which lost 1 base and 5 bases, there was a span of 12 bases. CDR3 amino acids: CASSLEVASYQPQHF. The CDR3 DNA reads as TGTGCCAGCAGCTTAGAGGTAGCAAGTTATCAGCCCCAGCATTTT.

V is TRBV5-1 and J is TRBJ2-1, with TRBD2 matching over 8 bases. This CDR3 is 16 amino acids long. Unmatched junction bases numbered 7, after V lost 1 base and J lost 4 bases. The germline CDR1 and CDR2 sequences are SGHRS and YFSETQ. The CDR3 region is CASSLLQRGTYNEQFF. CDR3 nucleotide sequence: TGCGCCAGCAGCTTGCTTCAGCGGGGGACTTACAATGAGCAGTTCTTC.

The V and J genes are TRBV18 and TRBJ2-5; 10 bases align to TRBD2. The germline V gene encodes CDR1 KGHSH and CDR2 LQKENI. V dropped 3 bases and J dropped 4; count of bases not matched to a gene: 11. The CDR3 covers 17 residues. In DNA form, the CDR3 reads TGTGCCAGCTCACCGACGACGAGCGGGGGGGCCAGAGAGACCCAGTACTTC. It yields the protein CASSPTTSGGARETQYF.

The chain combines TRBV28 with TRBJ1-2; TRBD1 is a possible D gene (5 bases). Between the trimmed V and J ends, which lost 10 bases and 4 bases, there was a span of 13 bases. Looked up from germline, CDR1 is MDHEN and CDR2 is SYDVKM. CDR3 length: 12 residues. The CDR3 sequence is CAISGGFYGYTF. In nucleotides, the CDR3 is TGTGCCATCTCCGGGGGGTTCTATGGCTACACCTTC.

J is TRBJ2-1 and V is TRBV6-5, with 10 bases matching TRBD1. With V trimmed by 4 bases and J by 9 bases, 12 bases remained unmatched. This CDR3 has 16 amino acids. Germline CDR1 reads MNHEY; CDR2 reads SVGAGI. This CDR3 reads CASSWARDRGRGEQFF. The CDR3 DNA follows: TGTGCCAGCAGTTGGGCCCGGGACAGGGGACGGGGTGAGCAGTTCTTC.

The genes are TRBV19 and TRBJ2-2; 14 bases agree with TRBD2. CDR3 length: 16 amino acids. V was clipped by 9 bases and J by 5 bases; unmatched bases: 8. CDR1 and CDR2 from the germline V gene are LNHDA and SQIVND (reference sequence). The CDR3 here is CASGTSGSRGTGELFF. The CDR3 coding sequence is TGTGCCAGCGGGACTAGCGGGAGTAGAGGGACCGGGGAGCTGTTTTTT.

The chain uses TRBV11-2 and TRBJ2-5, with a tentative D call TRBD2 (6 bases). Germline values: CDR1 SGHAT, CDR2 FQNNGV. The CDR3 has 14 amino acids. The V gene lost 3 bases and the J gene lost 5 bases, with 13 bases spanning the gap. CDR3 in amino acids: CASSFVSGTETQYF. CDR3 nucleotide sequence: TGTGCCAGCAGCTTTGTTAGCGGCACTGAGACCCAGTACTTC.

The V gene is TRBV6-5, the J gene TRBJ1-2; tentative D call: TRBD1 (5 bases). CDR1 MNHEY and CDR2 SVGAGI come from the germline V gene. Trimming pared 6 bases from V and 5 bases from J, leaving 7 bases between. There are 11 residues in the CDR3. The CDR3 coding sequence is TGTGCCAGCAGAGACAGTTATGGCTACACCTTC. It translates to CASRDSYGYTF.

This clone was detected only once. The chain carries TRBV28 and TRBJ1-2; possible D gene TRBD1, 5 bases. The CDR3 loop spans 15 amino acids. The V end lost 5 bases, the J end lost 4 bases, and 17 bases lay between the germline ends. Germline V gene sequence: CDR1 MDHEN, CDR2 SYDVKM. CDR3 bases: TGTGCCAGCAGTAGGGGCCAGGTTTATAGCTATGGCTACACCTTC. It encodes CASSRGQVYSYGYTF.

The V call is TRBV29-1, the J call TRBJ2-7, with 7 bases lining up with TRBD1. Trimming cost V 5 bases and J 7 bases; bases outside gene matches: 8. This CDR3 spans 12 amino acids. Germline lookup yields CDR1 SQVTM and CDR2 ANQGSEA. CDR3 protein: CSVTTTGREQYF. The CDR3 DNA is TGCAGCGTTACAACGACAGGGCGAGAGCAGTACTTC.

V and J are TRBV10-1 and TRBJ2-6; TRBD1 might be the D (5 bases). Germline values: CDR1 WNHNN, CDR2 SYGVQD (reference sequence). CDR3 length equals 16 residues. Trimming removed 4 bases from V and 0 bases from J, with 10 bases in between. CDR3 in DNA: TGCGCCAGCAGTGGGACAAGTAACTCTGGGGCCAACGTCCTGACTTTC. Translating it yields CASSGTSNSGANVLTF.

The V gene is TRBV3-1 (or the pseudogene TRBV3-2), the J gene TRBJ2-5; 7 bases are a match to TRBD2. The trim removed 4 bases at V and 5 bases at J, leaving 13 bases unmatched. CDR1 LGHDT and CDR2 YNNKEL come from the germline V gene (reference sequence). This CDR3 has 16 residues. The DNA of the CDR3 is TGTGCCAGCAGCCCGACGAACGGCGGGAGTGGGGAGACCCAGTACTTC. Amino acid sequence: CASSPTNGGSGETQYF.

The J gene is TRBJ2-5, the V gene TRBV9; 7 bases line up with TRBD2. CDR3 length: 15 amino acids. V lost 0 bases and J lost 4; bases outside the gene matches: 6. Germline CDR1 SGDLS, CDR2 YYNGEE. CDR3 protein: CASSVGWGGGETQYF. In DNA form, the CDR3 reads TGTGCCAGCAGCGTAGGTTGGGGGGGAGGAGAGACCCAGTACTTC.